Listed here are 25 T cell receptor beta chains from one sample, sequenced in a study of blood T cell repertoires in COVID-19. Clones were read by immunoSEQ multiplex PCR, and TCRdb kept only the in-frame ones, dropping some. The repertoire holds 350,000 or so clones, with approximately 89% as singletons. Sequencing was done on a sample of peripheral blood. These receptors were taken from a woman aged 60 to 75 with COVID-19, enrolled during active disease.

V gene TRBV24-1 combines with J gene TRBJ1-1; 8 bases align to TRBD1. Germline CDR1 is KGHDR and CDR2 is SFDVKD. Trimming took 3 bases from V and 1 from J; bases not matched to a gene: 6. The CDR3 has 16 amino acids. DNA of the CDR3: TGTGCCACCAGTGATCTAGGGGACAGGCCGAACACTGAAGCTTTCTTT. Protein: CATSDLGDRPNTEAFF.

The chain joins TRBV6-6 to TRBJ2-4; unclear D gene. V dropped 8 bases and J dropped 0 bases, with 8 bases sitting between them. Germline loops: CDR1 MNHNY, CDR2 SVGAGI (reference sequence). This CDR3 is built from 13 residues. The CDR3 loop reads CASLASAKNIQYF. The DNA for the CDR3 is TGTGCCAGCTTAGCCTCAGCCAAAAACATTCAGTACTTC.

This rearrangement joins TRBV10-3 to TRBJ1-1, with TRBD1 as a possible D gene (6 bases). This CDR3 has 15 amino acids. Looked up from germline, CDR1 is ENHRY and CDR2 is SYGVKD. V was clipped by 8 bases and J by 2 bases, with 18 bases between them. The CDR3 is CAIRRSPGDNTEAFF. The CDR3 region has the DNA TGTGCCATCCGTCGGTCTCCAGGGGATAACACTGAAGCTTTCTTT.

This clone was counted between two and nine times. The chain carries TRBV15 and TRBJ1-1; 10 nucleotides match TRBD1. CDR3 size: 19 residues. Germline V gives CDR1 LNHNV, CDR2 YYDKDF (reference sequence). Trimming at V came to 0 bases and at J to 4 bases, leaving 14 bases not matched to a gene. CDR3 nucleotides: TGTGCCACCAGCAGAGATCTTTGGGACGACAGGGGGCCTGGCACTGAAGCTTTCTTT. This translates into CATSRDLWDDRGPGTEAFF.

The rearrangement joins TRBV11-2 to TRBJ2-1, with D possibly matching TRBD2 (5 bases). The V end lost 6 bases, the J end lost 1 base, and 16 bases lay between the germline ends. CDR1 is SGHAT and CDR2 is FQNNGV in the germline V gene. The CDR3 sequence is 16 residues long. In nucleotides, the CDR3 is TGTGCCAGCAGTTTCATTAGGACTTCTTCCTACAATGAGCAGTTCTTC. Residues: CASSFIRTSSYNEQFF.

This chain links TRBV9 with TRBJ1-3, with D possibly being TRBD1 (6 bases). The V gene's germline CDR1 is SGDLS and CDR2 YYNGEE. This CDR3 region has 15 residues. The V end lost 4 bases, the J end lost 7 bases, and 18 bases lay between the germline ends. The DNA for the CDR3 is TGTGCCAGCAGCCCGCGAGGGAGCCAGGGGAACACCATATATTTT. Translated, it gives CASSPRGSQGNTIYF.

The chain has TRBV6-2 or TRBV6-3 and TRBJ1-5, with 7 bases matching TRBD1. The CDR3 sequence is 16 residues long. Trimming at V came to 6 bases and at J to 3 bases, leaving 11 bases not matched to a gene. Germline CDR1 reads MNHEY; CDR2 reads SVGEGT. The CDR3 bases are TGTGCCAGCAGCCGGGACAGAAGGGATCCCAATCAGCCCCAGCATTTT. Translating it yields CASSRDRRDPNQPQHF.

The chain couples TRBV5-5 to TRBJ1-2, with D possibly matching TRBD1 (6 bases). This CDR3 contains 14 residues. Trimming took off 4 bases at V and 9 bases at J, with 19 bases between the two ends. Germline-derived CDR1 and CDR2 are SGHKS and YYEKEE (reference sequence). The CDR3 loop is CASSPGQNRGSYTF. The CDR3, as DNA: TGTGCCAGCAGCCCGGGACAAAACCGCGGTAGCTACACCTTC.

Comments on this clone: A read error may produce the germline difference seen at one junction end. The chain employs TRBV12-3 or TRBV12-4 and TRBJ1-4, with D perhaps matching TRBD1 (5 bases). CDR3 length equals 13 residues. The chain's CDR3 is CASSLAVQGKLFF. DNA of the CDR3: TGTGCCAGCAGTCTAGCGGTCCAGGGAAAACTGTTTTTT.

This chain joins TRBV25-1 and TRBJ2-3, with D possibly TRBD2 on 7 matching bases. This CDR3 is built from 16 residues. V was clipped by 2 bases and J by 5 bases, with 17 bases between them. The germline CDR1 and CDR2 sequences are MGHDK and SYGVNS. This CDR3 reads CASSETWGGKGDTQYF. DNA for the CDR3: TGTGCCAGCAGTGAAACGTGGGGGGGCAAGGGAGATACGCAGTATTTT.

V is TRBV19 and J is TRBJ1-1; 8 bases fit TRBD1. Germline CDR1 and CDR2: LNHDA and SQIVND (reference sequence). The J segment lost 5 bases and the V segment lost 4 bases, leaving 9 bases of the junction unmatched. The CDR3 sequence is 15 residues long. CDR3 residues: CASSKQGGWMTEAFF. In DNA form, the CDR3 reads TGTGCCAGTAGTAAACAGGGGGGCTGGATGACTGAAGCTTTCTTT.

This sequence joins TRBV19 and TRBJ1-5; 7 nucleotides align to TRBD1. The CDR3 has 15 residues. Trimming removed 5 bases from V and 3 bases from J; junction bases left unmatched: 7. Germline CDR1 LNHDA, CDR2 SQIVND (reference sequence). The CDR3: CASSAQGQLNQPQHF. In DNA, the CDR3 is TGTGCCAGTAGTGCCCAGGGACAGCTCAATCAGCCCCAGCATTTT.

The CDR3 DNA sequence: TGTGCCACCAGCAGGGGGACAGGGATGGGCAATCAGCCCCAGCATTTT. Amino acid sequence: CATSRGTGMGNQPQHF. This chain uses TRBV15 with TRBJ1-5, with 9 bases matching TRBD1. The V gene's germline CDR1 is LNHNV and CDR2 YYDKDF (reference sequence). The length of the CDR3 is 16 residues. V gave up 3 bases and J gave up 2 bases; unmatched junction bases: 5.

This clone was counted between two and nine times. The chain couples TRBV5-5 to TRBJ2-6; D gene uncertain. The germline V gene has CDR1 SGHKS and CDR2 YYEKEE (reference sequence). Trimming removed 6 bases from V and 0 bases from J, with 13 bases in between. CDR3 length: 16 residues. CDR3 nucleotide sequence: TGTGCCAGCACCCGTACAGTGGTCTCTGGGGCCAACGTCCTGACTTTC. Amino acids: CASTRTVVSGANVLTF.

The chain is built from TRBV5-1 and TRBJ2-2; the match to TRBD1 covers 7 bases. Germline CDR1 is SGHRS and CDR2 is YFSETQ. The trim removed 4 bases at V and 6 bases at J, leaving 9 bases unmatched. This CDR3 spans 15 amino acids. CDR3: CASSATGDKAGELFF. The CDR3, as DNA: TGCGCCAGCAGCGCAACAGGGGATAAGGCCGGGGAGCTGTTTTTT.

Turning to this clone: The sample holds other DNA sequences that translate to the same CDR3. The rearrangement links TRBV7-3 to TRBJ2-3; 10 bases are shared with TRBD2. The CDR3 runs 18 residues. Germline loops: CDR1 SGHTA, CDR2 FQGTGA. V shed 1 base and J 0 bases; nucleotides not matched to a gene: 7. CDR3 residues: CASSLMASGGASTDTQYF. CDR3 coding DNA: TGTGCCAGCAGCTTAATGGCTAGCGGGGGCGCCAGCACAGATACGCAGTATTTT.

This clone showed up just once. The chain is built from TRBV24-1 and TRBJ2-3, with D possibly matching TRBD1 (5 bases). CDR3 length equals 13 residues. V was shortened by 7 bases and J by 3 bases, with 10 bases between the two germline ends. Per germline, CDR1 KGHDR and CDR2 SFDVKD. The CDR3 nucleotides are TGTGCCACCAGCAGGGTCGGGACAGATACGCAGTATTTT. Amino acids: CATSRVGTDTQYF.

The chain links TRBV27 to TRBJ2-2, with TRBD2 matching over 14 bases. V shed 4 bases, J shed 7 bases, and the junction held 8 bases outside the gene matches. Germline lookup yields CDR1 MNHEY and CDR2 SMNVEV (reference sequence). The CDR3 loop spans 17 amino acids. As DNA, the CDR3 is TGTGCCAGCAGTTCCCGACTAGCGGGGGGGCGGATCGGGGAGCTGTTTTTT. As protein: CASSSRLAGGRIGELFF.

This rearrangement joins TRBV11-2 to TRBJ2-7; 8 positions agree with TRBD1. Germline V gene lookup returns CDR1 SGHAT and CDR2 FQNNGV. The CDR3 spans 15 residues. V lost 4 bases and J lost 3; bases outside the gene matches: 8. The CDR3 loop reads CASSSRDRSHYEQYF. The CDR3 region has the DNA TGTGCCAGCAGCTCCAGGGACAGGTCCCACTACGAGCAGTACTTC.

The chain joins TRBV4-2 to TRBJ2-7, with TRBD2 identical over 13 bases. The V and J ends lost 2 bases and 2 bases, in that order; junction bases with no gene match: 9. This CDR3 has 18 residues. Germline CDR1 reads LGHNA; CDR2 reads YNFKEQ. The CDR3 sequence: CASSQSTSGGLITYEQYF. As DNA, the CDR3 is TGTGCCAGCAGCCAATCGACTAGCGGGGGGCTAATAACCTACGAGCAGTACTTC.

The chain recombines TRBV19 with TRBJ1-1; no clear D. Trimming stripped 8 bases from V and 1 base from J, with 11 bases between. This CDR3 spans 13 amino acids. The germline gives CDR1 LNHDA, CDR2 SQIVND (reference sequence). In DNA form, the CDR3 reads TGTGCCAGTGACAACCCCGCGAACACTGAAGCTTTCTTT. This gives the protein CASDNPANTEAFF.

This rearrangement joins TRBV25-1 to TRBJ1-2; possible D gene TRBD1, 6 bases. This CDR3 spans 16 amino acids. Germline CDR1 reads MGHDK; CDR2 reads SYGVNS. V lost 1 base and J lost 4, with 16 bases in between. The CDR3 DNA reads TGTGCCAGCAGTGAATTAGCTCACACAGGGATCTATGGCTACACCTTC. This encodes CASSELAHTGIYGYTF.

A word on this clone: The identical CDR3 is also encoded by other nucleotide sequences in the sample. The gene calls are TRBV2 and TRBJ1-5; the D gene is possibly TRBD1 (5 bases). In germline, CDR1 is SNHLY, CDR2 FYNNEI. Trimming cost V 3 bases and J 0 bases, with 9 bases left between them. This CDR3 contains 15 residues. CDR3 coding DNA: TGTGCCAGCAGTGACAGGGCATATAGCAATCAGCCCCAGCATTTT. Amino acids: CASSDRAYSNQPQHF.

This chain links TRBV5-1 with TRBJ2-1; 13 bases line up with TRBD2. V shed 4 bases and J 10 bases; nucleotides not matched to a gene: 5. The CDR3 totals 14 residues. In germline, CDR1 is SGHRS, CDR2 YFSETQ. The CDR3 bases are TGCGCCAGCAGCGCGGGACTAGCGGGGAGAGAGCAGTTCTTC. As protein: CASSAGLAGREQFF.

V usage is TRBV5-1 and J usage is TRBJ1-6, with no clear D. The CDR3 contains 16 residues. The germline V gene has CDR1 SGHRS and CDR2 YFSETQ. V was shortened by 0 bases and J by 0 bases, with 7 bases between the two germline ends. CDR3 sequence (DNA): TGCGCCAGCAGCTTGGTCCCCAGCTCCTATAATTCACCCCTCCACTTT. Translating gives CASSLVPSSYNSPLHF.